This T cell receptor beta chain stems from a study of breast tumors, draining lymph nodes, adjacent tissues. TCRdb reanalysed the multiplex PCR reads using MiXCR and keeps one entry per CDR3 protein. The sample consists of about 180,000 distinct CDR3 sequences, approximately 33% of them appearing once. Trimming took off 8 bases at V and 0 bases at J, with 8 bases between the two ends. Germline V gene sequence: CDR1 LNHDA, CDR2 SQIVND (reference sequence). The CDR3 spans 13 residues. The lymph nodes were axillary draining lymph nodes from breast cancer patients. Whole-study findings and limits: That most tumor T cells come from lymph nodes remained unproven. Tumor and nontumor repertoires were significantly more similar in luminal-like than in basal-like breast cancer. The data were judged consistent with most tumor T cells coming from lymph node and expanding in tumor. Tumors had less TCR diversity than lymph nodes, more than nontumor tissue.

This clonotype was counted many times. The antigen is unknown. This receptor was obtained from a female donor with breast cancer. Some clones in this sample may be carry-over from other donors' samples. This chain uses TRBV19 with TRBJ1-3; no clear D. Sequencing was carried out using axillary lymph node tissue. The CDR3 spells CASSSGSGNTIYF. The CDR3 DNA follows: TGTGCCAGTTCCAGCGGCTCTGGAAACACCATATATTTT.